The clone carrying this T cell receptor beta chain was counted at least ten times. Antigen: not known. The data originate from a study of CD8+CD57+ T cells in acquired aplastic anemia. Turning to the study itself: Sorted CD4+ and CD8+ cells gave an average of about 3 ug of DNA. Average CD4+ read depth in healthy donors was some 11 million reads. Overall study findings and caveats: Both patients and controls carried the same twenty-nine CD8+ CDR3 sequences.

Genomic DNA served as template for TCR beta VDJ and CDR3 profiling. TCRdb processed the reads anew with MiXCR; each CDR3 protein has one entry. The sample includes about 160,000 distinct CDR3 sequences, around 40% of them seen just once. Trimming removed 4 bases at V and 7 bases at J, with 24 bases between. Germline assignment: CDR1 SGHDT and CDR2 YYEEEE. This CDR3 is 16 amino acids long. What was sequenced was sorted CD4+, CD8+, or CD8+CD57+ T cells (not recorded which) from PBMCs. This receptor was obtained from a human donor in good health. V and J are TRBV5-6 and TRBJ2-7, with no clear D. The CDR3 bases are TGTGCCAGCAGCCCGGATGGGTTTATGGGCTATTATGAGCAGTACTTC. As protein: CASSPDGFMGYYEQYF. Supplemented by reference TRBV5-6 and TRBJ2-7, the full variable domain reads DAGVTQSPTHLIKTRGQQVTLRCSPKSGHDTVSWYQQALGQGPQFIFQYYEEEERQRGNFPDRFSGHQFPNYSSELNVNALLLGDSALYLCASSPDGFMGYYEQYFGPGTRLTVT.